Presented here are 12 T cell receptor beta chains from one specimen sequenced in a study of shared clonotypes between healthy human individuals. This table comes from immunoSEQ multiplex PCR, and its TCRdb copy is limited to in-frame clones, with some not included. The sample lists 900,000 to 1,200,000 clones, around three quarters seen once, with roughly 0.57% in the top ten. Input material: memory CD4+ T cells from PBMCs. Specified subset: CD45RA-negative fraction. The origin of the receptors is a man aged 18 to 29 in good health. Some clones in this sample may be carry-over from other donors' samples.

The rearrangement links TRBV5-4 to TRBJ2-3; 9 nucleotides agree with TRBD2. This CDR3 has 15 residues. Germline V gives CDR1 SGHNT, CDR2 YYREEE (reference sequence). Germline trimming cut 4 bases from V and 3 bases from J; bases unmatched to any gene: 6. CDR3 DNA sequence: TGTGCCAGCAGCCAAGGGACTAGCCCAACAGATACGCAGTATTTT. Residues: CASSQGTSPTDTQYF.

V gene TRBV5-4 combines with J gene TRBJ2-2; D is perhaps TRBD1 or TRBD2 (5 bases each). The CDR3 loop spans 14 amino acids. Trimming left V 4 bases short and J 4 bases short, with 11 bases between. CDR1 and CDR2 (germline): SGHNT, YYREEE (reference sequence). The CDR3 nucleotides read TGTGCCAGCAGCAGGGACCCGGGCACCGGGGAGCTGTTTTTT. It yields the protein CASSRDPGTGELFF.

The CDR3 region is CAWSRGGQAGNTIYF. The CDR3 nucleotides are TGTGCCTGGAGTCGGGGGGGGCAGGCTGGAAACACCATATATTTT. The chain recombines TRBV30 with TRBJ1-3; perhaps TRBD1 as D (6 bases). Germline V gene data show CDR1 as GTSNPN and CDR2 as SVGIG (reference sequence). The CDR3 has 15 amino acids. Trimming left V 2 bases short and J 2 bases short, with 13 bases between.

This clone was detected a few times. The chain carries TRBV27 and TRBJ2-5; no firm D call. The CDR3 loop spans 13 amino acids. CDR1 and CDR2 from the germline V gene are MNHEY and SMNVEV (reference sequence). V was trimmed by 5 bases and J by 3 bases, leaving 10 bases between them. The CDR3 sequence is CASSRDGEETQYF. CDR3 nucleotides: TGTGCCAGCAGTCGTGACGGTGAAGAGACCCAGTACTTC.

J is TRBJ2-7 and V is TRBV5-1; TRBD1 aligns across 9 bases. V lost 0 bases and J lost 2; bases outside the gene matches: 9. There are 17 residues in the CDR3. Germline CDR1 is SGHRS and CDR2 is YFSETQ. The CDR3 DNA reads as TGCGCCAGCAGCTTGGCCGGCGGAACAGGGGGCCCCTACGAGCAGTACTTC. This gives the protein CASSLAGGTGGPYEQYF. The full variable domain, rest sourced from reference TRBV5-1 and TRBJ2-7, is KAGVTQTPRYLIKTRGQQVTLSCSPISGHRSVSWYQQTPGQGLQFLFEYFSETQRNKGNFPGRFSGRQFSNSRSEMNVSTLELGDSALYLCASSLAGGTGGPYEQYFGPGTRLTVT.

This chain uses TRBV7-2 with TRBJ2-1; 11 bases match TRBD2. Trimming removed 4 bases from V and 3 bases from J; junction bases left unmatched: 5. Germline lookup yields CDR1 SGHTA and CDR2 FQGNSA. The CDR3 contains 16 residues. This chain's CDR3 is CASSSLAGVVYNEQFF. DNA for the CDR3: TGTGCCAGCAGCTCACTAGCGGGAGTCGTCTACAATGAGCAGTTCTTC.

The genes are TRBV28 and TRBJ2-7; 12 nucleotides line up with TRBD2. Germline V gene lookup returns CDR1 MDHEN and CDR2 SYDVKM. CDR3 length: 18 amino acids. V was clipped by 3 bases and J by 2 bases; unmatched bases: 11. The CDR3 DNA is TGTGCCAGCAGTTTTCAAGCTAGGACTAGCGGGGACCCCTACGAGCAGTACTTC. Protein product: CASSFQARTSGDPYEQYF. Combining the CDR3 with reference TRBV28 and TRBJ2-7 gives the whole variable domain DVKVTQSSRYLVKRTGEKVFLECVQDMDHENMFWYRQDPGLGLRLIYFSYDVKMKEKGDIPEGYSVSREKKERFSLILESASTNQTSMYLCASSFQARTSGDPYEQYFGPGTRLTVT.

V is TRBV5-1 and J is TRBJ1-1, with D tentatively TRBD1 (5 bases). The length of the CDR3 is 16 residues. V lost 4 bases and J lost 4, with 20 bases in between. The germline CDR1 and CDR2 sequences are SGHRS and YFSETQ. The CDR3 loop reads CASSGAAAIRGTEAFF. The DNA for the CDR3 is TGCGCCAGCAGCGGGGCCGCGGCGATTAGGGGCACTGAAGCTTTCTTT. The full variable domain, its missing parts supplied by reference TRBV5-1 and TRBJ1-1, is KAGVTQTPRYLIKTRGQQVTLSCSPISGHRSVSWYQQTPGQGLQFLFEYFSETQRNKGNFPGRFSGRQFSNSRSEMNVSTLELGDSALYLCASSGAAAIRGTEAFFGQGTRLTVV.

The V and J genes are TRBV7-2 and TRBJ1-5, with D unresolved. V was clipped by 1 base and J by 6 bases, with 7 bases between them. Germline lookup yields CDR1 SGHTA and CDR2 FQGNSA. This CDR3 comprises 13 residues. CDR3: CASSLEVVQPQHF. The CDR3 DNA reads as TGTGCCAGCAGCTTAGAAGTAGTTCAGCCCCAGCATTTT.

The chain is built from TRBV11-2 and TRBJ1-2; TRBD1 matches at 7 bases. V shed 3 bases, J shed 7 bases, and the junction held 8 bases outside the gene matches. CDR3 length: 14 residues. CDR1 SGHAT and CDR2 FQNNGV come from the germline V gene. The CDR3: CASSLSQGGRGYTF. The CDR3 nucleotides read TGTGCCAGCAGCTTGTCGCAGGGGGGTCGTGGCTACACCTTC.

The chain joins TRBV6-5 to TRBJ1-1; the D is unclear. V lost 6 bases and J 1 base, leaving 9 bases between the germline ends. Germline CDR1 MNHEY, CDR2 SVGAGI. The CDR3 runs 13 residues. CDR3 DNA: TGTGCCAGCAGGATACGACAGAACACTGAAGCTTTCTTT. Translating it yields CASRIRQNTEAFF.

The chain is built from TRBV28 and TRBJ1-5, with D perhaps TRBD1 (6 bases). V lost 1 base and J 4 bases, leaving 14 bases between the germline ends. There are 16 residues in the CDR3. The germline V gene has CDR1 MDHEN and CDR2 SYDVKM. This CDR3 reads CASSLFRGGGNQPQHF. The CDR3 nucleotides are TGTGCCAGCAGTTTATTCCGAGGGGGGGGAAATCAGCCCCAGCATTTT.